This section outlines one TCR beta chain sequence together with its context. Antigen: not known. Produced via immunoSEQ multiplex PCR; TCRdb's table is partial and in-frame only. The sample has 90,000 to 130,000 clones, about nine tenths seen once; the top ten hold 7.8%. The CDR3 totals 13 residues. V lost 6 bases to trimming and J lost 14 bases, with 17 bases between them. CDR1 MRHNA and CDR2 SNTAGT come from the germline V gene. These data are taken from a study of T cell responses to AZD1222 COVID-19 vaccine. Study-level points and caveats: Reportedly, nearly half of unique spike TCRs recognized epitopes outside B.1.351/B.1.1.7 mutations. Two AZD1222 doses significantly raised spike-specific TCR breadth and depth over controls. White British ancestry dominated among donors, who included more females, and clonal diversity was possibly underestimated.

V is TRBV6-4 and J is TRBJ1-6, with a possible D match to TRBD1 (6 bases). This sample comprised peripheral blood, obtained on day 0 of AZD1222 vaccination. This clonotype originated in an adult in good health. CDR3 amino acids: CASSAGGGRTLHF. DNA of the CDR3: TGTGCCAGCAGCGCGGGGGGGGGCCGGACCCTCCACTTT.